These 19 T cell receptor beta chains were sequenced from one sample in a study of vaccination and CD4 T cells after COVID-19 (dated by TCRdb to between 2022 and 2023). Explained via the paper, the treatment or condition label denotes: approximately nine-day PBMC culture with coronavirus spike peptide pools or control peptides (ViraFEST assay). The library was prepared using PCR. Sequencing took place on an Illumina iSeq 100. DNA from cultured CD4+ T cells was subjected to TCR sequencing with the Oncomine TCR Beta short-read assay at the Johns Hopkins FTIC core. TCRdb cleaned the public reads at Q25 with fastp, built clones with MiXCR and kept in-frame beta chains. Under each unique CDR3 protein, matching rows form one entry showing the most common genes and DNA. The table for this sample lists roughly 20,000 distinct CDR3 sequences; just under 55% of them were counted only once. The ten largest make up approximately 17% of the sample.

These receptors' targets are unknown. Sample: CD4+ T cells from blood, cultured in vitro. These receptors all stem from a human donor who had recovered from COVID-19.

CDR3 protein: CASSYSLVLSGELFF. DNA of the CDR3: TGTGCCAGCAGTTACAGTCTAGTATTGTCCGGGGAGCTGTTTTTT. V usage is TRBV6-5 and J usage is TRBJ2-2; D is uncertain. Trimming took off 2 bases at V and 6 bases at J, with 13 bases between the two ends. This CDR3 region has 15 residues. Germline CDR1 is MNHEY and CDR2 is SVGAGI.

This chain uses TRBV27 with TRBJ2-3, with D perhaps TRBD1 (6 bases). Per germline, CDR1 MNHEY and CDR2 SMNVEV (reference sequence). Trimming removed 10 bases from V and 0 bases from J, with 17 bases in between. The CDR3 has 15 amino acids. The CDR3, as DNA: TGTGCCACCCGGGCCCGGGACACTAGCACAGATACGCAGTATTTT. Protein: CATRARDTSTDTQYF.

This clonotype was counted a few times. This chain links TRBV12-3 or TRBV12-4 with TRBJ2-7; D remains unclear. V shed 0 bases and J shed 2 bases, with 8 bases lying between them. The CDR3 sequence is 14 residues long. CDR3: CASSLALNPYEQYF. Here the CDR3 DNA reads TGTGCCAGCAGTTTAGCGCTAAACCCCTACGAGCAGTACTTC.

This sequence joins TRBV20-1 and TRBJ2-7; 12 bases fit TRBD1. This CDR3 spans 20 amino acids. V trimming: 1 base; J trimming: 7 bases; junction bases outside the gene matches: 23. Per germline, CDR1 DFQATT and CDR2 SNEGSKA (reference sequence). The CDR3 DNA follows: TGCAGTGCTAGAGCCCTCACGGGGACAGGGGGCTTCCACCCGAGGGGGGAGCAGTACTTC. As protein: CSARALTGTGGFHPRGEQYF.

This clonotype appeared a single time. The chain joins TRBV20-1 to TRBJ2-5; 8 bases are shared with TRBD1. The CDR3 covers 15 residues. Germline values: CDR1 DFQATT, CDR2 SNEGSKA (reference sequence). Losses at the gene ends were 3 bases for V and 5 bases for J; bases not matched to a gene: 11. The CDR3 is CSASPPDRDRETQYF. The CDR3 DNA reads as TGCAGTGCTAGCCCGCCGGACAGGGACAGGGAGACCCAGTACTTC.

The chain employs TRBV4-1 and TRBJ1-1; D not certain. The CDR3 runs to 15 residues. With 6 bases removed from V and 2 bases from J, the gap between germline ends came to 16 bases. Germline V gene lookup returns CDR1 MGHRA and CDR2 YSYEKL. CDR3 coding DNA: TGCGCCAGCAGTCCTCCTTCGGGCGCCAACACTGAAGCTTTCTTT. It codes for CASSPPSGANTEAFF.

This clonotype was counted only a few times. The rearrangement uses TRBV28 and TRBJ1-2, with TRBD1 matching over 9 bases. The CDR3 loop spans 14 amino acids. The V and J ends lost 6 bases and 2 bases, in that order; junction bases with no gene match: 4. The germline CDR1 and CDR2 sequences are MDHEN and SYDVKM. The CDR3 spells CASRGQGGNYGYTF. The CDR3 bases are TGTGCCAGCAGGGGACAGGGTGGCAACTATGGCTACACCTTC.

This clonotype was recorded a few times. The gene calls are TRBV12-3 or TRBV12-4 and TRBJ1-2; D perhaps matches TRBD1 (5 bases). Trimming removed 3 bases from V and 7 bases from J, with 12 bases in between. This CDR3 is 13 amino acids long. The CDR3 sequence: CASSFILGGGYTF. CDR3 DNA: TGTGCCAGCAGTTTTATCCTGGGGGGTGGCTACACCTTC.

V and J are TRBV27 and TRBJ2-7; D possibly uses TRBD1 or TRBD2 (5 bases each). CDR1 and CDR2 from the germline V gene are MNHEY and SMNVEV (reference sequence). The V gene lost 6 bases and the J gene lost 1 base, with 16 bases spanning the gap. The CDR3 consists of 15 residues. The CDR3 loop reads CASRVVGTESYEQYF. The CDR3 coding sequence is TGTGCCAGCAGGGTGGTTGGGACGGAGTCCTACGAGCAGTACTTC.

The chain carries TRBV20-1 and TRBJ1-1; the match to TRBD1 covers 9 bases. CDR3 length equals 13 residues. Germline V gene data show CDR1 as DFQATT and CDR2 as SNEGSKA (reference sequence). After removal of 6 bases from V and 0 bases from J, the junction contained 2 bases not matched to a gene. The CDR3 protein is CSAGTGLNTEAFF. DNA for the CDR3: TGCAGTGCGGGGACAGGGCTGAACACTGAAGCTTTCTTT.

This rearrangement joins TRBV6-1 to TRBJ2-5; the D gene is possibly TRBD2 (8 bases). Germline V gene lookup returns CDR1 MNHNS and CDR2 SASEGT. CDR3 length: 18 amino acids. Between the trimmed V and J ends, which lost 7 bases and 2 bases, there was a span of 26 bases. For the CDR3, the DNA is TGTGCCAGCAAGGGGGCCGGGCGGGGGGCCGAAAAACAAGAGACCCAGTACTTC. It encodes CASKGAGRGAEKQETQYF.

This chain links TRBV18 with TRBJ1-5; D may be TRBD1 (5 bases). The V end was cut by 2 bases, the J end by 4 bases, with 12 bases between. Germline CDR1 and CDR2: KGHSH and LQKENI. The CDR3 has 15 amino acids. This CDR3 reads CASSPRGDGNQPQHF. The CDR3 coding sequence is TGTGCCAGCTCACCAAGAGGGGACGGGAATCAGCCCCAGCATTTT. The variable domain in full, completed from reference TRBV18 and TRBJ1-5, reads NAGVMQNPRHLVRRRGQEARLRCSPMKGHSHVYWYRQLPEEGLKFMVYLQKENIIDESGMPKERFSAEFPKEGPSILRIQQVVRGDSAAYFCASSPRGDGNQPQHFGDGTRLSIL.

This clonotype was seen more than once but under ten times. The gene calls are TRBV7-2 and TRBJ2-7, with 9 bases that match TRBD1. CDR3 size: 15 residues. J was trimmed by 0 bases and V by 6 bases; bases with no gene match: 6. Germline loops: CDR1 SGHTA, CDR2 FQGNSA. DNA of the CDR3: TGTGCCAGCAGTTCGCCGGGACAGGGCTCCTACGAGCAGTACTTC. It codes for CASSSPGQGSYEQYF.

The CDR3 spells CASSYETLGAEAFF. Here the CDR3 DNA reads TGTGCCAGCAGTTACGAGACGTTGGGAGCTGAAGCTTTCTTT. The V gene is TRBV6-5, the J gene TRBJ1-1; D is ambiguous. CDR3 length: 14 residues. Germline V gene sequence: CDR1 MNHEY, CDR2 SVGAGI. With 2 bases removed from V and 6 bases from J, the gap between germline ends came to 13 bases.

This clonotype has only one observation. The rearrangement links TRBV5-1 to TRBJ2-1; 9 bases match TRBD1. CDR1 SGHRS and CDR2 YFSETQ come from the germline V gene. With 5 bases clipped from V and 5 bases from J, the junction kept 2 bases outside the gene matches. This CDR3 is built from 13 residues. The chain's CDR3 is CASSGQGNNEQFF. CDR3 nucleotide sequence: TGCGCCAGCAGTGGACAGGGGAACAATGAGCAGTTCTTC.

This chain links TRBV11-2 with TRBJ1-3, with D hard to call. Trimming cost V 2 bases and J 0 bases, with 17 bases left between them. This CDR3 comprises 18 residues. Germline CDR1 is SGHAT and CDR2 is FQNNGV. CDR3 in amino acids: CASSLIGPGSRSGNTIYF. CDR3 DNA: TGTGCCAGCAGCTTAATAGGCCCAGGCTCCCGCTCTGGAAACACCATATATTTT.

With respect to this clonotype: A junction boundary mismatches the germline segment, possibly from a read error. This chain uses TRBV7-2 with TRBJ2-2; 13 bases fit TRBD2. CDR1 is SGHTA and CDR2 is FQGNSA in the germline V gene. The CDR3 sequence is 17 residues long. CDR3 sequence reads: CASSPQGLAGRTGELSF. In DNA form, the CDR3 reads TGTGCCAGCAGCCCCCAGGGACTAGCGGGACGGACCGGGGAGCTGTCTTTT.

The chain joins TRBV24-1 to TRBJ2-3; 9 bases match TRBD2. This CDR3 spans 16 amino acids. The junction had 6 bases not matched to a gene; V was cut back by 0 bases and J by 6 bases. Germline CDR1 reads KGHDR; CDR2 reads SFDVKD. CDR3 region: CATSDLRREGRDTQYF. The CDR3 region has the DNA TGTGCCACCAGTGATTTGCGGCGGGAGGGCCGGGATACGCAGTATTTT.

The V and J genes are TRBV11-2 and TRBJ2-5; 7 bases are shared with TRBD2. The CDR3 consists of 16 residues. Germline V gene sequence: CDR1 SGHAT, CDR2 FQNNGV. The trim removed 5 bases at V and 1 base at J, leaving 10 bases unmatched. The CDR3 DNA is TGTGCCAGCAGCCCTCGGGGGGAAGTGTTCCAAGAGACCCAGTACTTC. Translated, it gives CASSPRGEVFQETQYF.